The rows below give T cell receptor beta chains drawn from one sample of a study of cytomegalovirus exposure and HLA in healthy donors. Clones were read by immunoSEQ multiplex PCR, and TCRdb kept only the in-frame ones, dropping some. The table shows around 130,000 clones, with around 86% occurring only once. The sequenced sample consisted of PBMCs. The receptors were sampled from a man aged 18 to 30 in good health and CMV-seronegative. Each CDR3 is given with its conserved first and last residue. D genes are given only for firm matches. Part of the rows lack a size; the others show once, few, many or a class for expanded clones.

d_call: -; v_call: TRBV7-2; j_call: TRBJ1-1; clone_size: once; cdr3_nt: TGTGCCAGCAGCTTAGAACCGGCAGGGGAGGGGAACACTGAAGCTTTCTTT; cdr3_aa: CASSLEPAGEGNTEAFF
d_call: TRBD1; v_call: TRBV10-3; j_call: TRBJ1-2; clone_size: -; cdr3_nt: TGTGCCATCCTCGAGGGTCCAAAGGGACAGAAACCCAAAGGCTACACCTTC; cdr3_aa: CAILEGPKGQKPKGYTF
d_call: -; v_call: TRBV5-1; j_call: TRBJ1-1; clone_size: few; cdr3_nt: TGCGCCAGCAGCTTCGCGGGCACTGAAGCTTTCTTT; cdr3_aa: CASSFAGTEAFF
d_call: -; v_call: TRBV27; j_call: TRBJ2-7; clone_size: -; cdr3_nt: TGTGCCAGCAGCCATGGTCCACTCTACGAGCAGTACTTC; cdr3_aa: CASSHGPLYEQYF
d_call: -; v_call: TRBV10-3; j_call: TRBJ1-2; clone_size: -; cdr3_nt: TGTGCCATCAGTGAGTCCTATGGGGGGGCGGCAACCTATGGCTACACCTTC; cdr3_aa: CAISESYGGAATYGYTF
d_call: TRBD2; v_call: TRBV30; j_call: TRBJ2-1; clone_size: -; cdr3_nt: TGTGCCTGGAGTGTTAGCGGGGGGCACAATGAGCAGTTCTTC; cdr3_aa: CAWSVSGGHNEQFF
d_call: -; v_call: TRBV30; j_call: TRBJ1-2; clone_size: -; cdr3_nt: TGTGCCTGGTACGGGGGAGATGGCTACACCTTC; cdr3_aa: CAWYGGDGYTF
d_call: TRBD1; v_call: TRBV7-8; j_call: TRBJ1-2; clone_size: once; cdr3_nt: TGTGCCAGCAGCAGAGACAGGGCGGGCTACACCTTC; cdr3_aa: CASSRDRAGYTF
d_call: TRBD2; v_call: TRBV5-6; j_call: TRBJ2-2; clone_size: -; cdr3_nt: TGTGCCAGCAGCCTAGGACTAGCGGGGGCGAACACCGGGGAGCTGTTTTTT; cdr3_aa: CASSLGLAGANTGELFF
d_call: -; v_call: TRBV9; j_call: TRBJ2-1; clone_size: -; cdr3_nt: TGTGCCAGCAGCGAAGCCTCACACAGGGAACACAATGAGCAGTTCTTC; cdr3_aa: CASSEASHREHNEQFF
d_call: -; v_call: TRBV14; j_call: TRBJ1-1; clone_size: -; cdr3_nt: TGTGCCAGCAGCCTGACAGTCCTGACTGAAGCTTTCTTT; cdr3_aa: CASSLTVLTEAFF
d_call: TRBD2; v_call: TRBV5-1; j_call: TRBJ2-7; clone_size: few; cdr3_nt: TGCGCCAGCAGGTCTAGCGGCCCTTGGGACGAGCAGTACTTC; cdr3_aa: CASRSSGPWDEQYF
d_call: -; v_call: TRBV28; j_call: TRBJ2-5; clone_size: -; cdr3_nt: TGTGCCAGCAGTTTTATTAGGCGGGGAGCTCAAGAGACCCAGTACTTC; cdr3_aa: CASSFIRRGAQETQYF
d_call: -; v_call: TRBV2; j_call: TRBJ2-5; clone_size: -; cdr3_nt: TGTGCCAGCACTACGGACGGGGGATCCCAAGAGACCCAGTACTTC; cdr3_aa: CASTTDGGSQETQYF
d_call: -; v_call: TRBV9; j_call: TRBJ1-1; clone_size: -; cdr3_nt: TGTGCCAGCAGCTTCGGGGGAGTCGATGAAGCTTTCTTT; cdr3_aa: CASSFGGVDEAFF
d_call: -; v_call: TRBV6-5; j_call: TRBJ1-2; clone_size: -; cdr3_nt: TGTGCCAGCAGTTACGGCACAAACTATGGCTACACCTTC; cdr3_aa: CASSYGTNYGYTF
d_call: -; v_call: TRBV21-1; j_call: TRBJ2-2; clone_size: once; cdr3_nt: TGTGCCAGCAGGGGACTAGCGGTTAGGAACACCGGGGAGCTGTTTTTT; cdr3_aa: CASRGLAVRNTGELFF
d_call: TRBD1; v_call: TRBV6-5; j_call: TRBJ1-5; clone_size: -; cdr3_nt: TGTGCCAGCAGTTACTCAGGGGGCCGCCAGCCCCAGCATTTT; cdr3_aa: CASSYSGGRQPQHF
d_call: TRBD2; v_call: TRBV15; j_call: TRBJ2-7; clone_size: -; cdr3_nt: TGTGCCACCAGCAGTCGCGGGGGTAGGCCTAGCGGGGGGATGGCTGAGTACGAGCAGTACTTC; cdr3_aa: CATSSRGGRPSGGMAEYEQYF
d_call: TRBD1; v_call: TRBV7-2; j_call: TRBJ1-2; clone_size: -; cdr3_nt: TGTGCCAGCAGCTTAATGACAGGGGAGTATGGCTACACCTTC; cdr3_aa: CASSLMTGEYGYTF
d_call: -; v_call: TRBV29-1; j_call: TRBJ1-1; clone_size: -; cdr3_nt: TGCAGCGTTGCCGGGACACCGGGGTTGAACACTGAAGCTTTCTTT; cdr3_aa: CSVAGTPGLNTEAFF
d_call: TRBD1; v_call: TRBV2; j_call: TRBJ1-2; clone_size: -; cdr3_nt: TGTGCCAGCAGTGATTTAAAGACAGGGGTGGGCTATGGCTACACCTTC; cdr3_aa: CASSDLKTGVGYGYTF
d_call: -; v_call: TRBV28; j_call: TRBJ1-1; clone_size: -; cdr3_nt: TGTGCCAGCAATCCCGGGTCCCCGAACACTGAAGCTTTCTTT; cdr3_aa: CASNPGSPNTEAFF
d_call: TRBD2; v_call: TRBV10-3; j_call: TRBJ2-7; clone_size: few; cdr3_nt: TGTGCCATCATGCCTAGCGGGAGAATAGCTTCATACGAGCAGTACTTC; cdr3_aa: CAIMPSGRIASYEQYF
d_call: -; v_call: TRBV5-4; j_call: TRBJ2-3; clone_size: -; cdr3_nt: TGTGCCAGCAGCCCGGTGGACATAGTATTTAACGCAGATACGCAGTATTTT; cdr3_aa: CASSPVDIVFNADTQYF
d_call: -; v_call: TRBV30; j_call: TRBJ1-4; clone_size: -; cdr3_nt: TGTGCCTGGGAGGAGACGGGACAAGGTGAAAAACTGTTTTTT; cdr3_aa: CAWEETGQGEKLFF
d_call: TRBD1; v_call: TRBV5-1; j_call: TRBJ1-2; clone_size: -; cdr3_nt: TGCGCCAGCAGCCGGGACAGGGGAAACTATGGCTACACCTTC; cdr3_aa: CASSRDRGNYGYTF
d_call: -; v_call: TRBV5-1; j_call: TRBJ2-7; clone_size: -; cdr3_nt: TGCGCCAGCAGCGGAGGAATAGGGTCCTACGAGCAGTACTTC; cdr3_aa: CASSGGIGSYEQYF
d_call: -; v_call: TRBV4-3; j_call: TRBJ2-2; clone_size: -; cdr3_nt: TGCGCCAGCAGCCAAGAAAATGTCGTGCAGGGCGGTCTGACCGGGGAGCTGTTTTTT; cdr3_aa: CASSQENVVQGGLTGELFF
d_call: -; v_call: TRBV29-1; j_call: TRBJ1-2; clone_size: few; cdr3_nt: TGCAGCGTTGAAGATTCAGGAATCTATGGCTACACCTTC; cdr3_aa: CSVEDSGIYGYTF
d_call: -; v_call: TRBV6-5; j_call: TRBJ1-1; clone_size: -; cdr3_nt: TGTGCCAGCAGTTACCTAGGGGAAACTGAAGCTTTCTTT; cdr3_aa: CASSYLGETEAFF
d_call: TRBD2; v_call: TRBV2; j_call: TRBJ2-3; clone_size: few; cdr3_nt: TGTGCCAGCAGTGAATGGCTAGCGGGGTACACAGATACGCAGTATTTT; cdr3_aa: CASSEWLAGYTDTQYF
d_call: -; v_call: TRBV27; j_call: TRBJ1-2; clone_size: -; cdr3_nt: TGTGCCAGCAGTTTAGGTGGCAGGGCAATGCGTGGCTACACCTTC; cdr3_aa: CASSLGGRAMRGYTF
d_call: -; v_call: TRBV7-8; j_call: TRBJ1-4; clone_size: -; cdr3_nt: TGTGCCAGCAGCTTAGCAGGGGCAGGGAATGAAAAACTGTTTTTT; cdr3_aa: CASSLAGAGNEKLFF
d_call: -; v_call: TRBV30; j_call: TRBJ1-2; clone_size: -; cdr3_nt: TGTGCCTGGAGTGGGGAGGGGGAAGGCTACACCTTC; cdr3_aa: CAWSGEGEGYTF
d_call: TRBD1; v_call: TRBV6-6; j_call: TRBJ2-1; clone_size: -; cdr3_nt: TGTGCCAGCAGTCACACCGTTCAGGGGGATGAGCAGTTCTTC; cdr3_aa: CASSHTVQGDEQFF
d_call: TRBD1; v_call: TRBV29-1; j_call: TRBJ2-5; clone_size: -; cdr3_nt: TGCAGCGTTGGACAGGGGGCGATAGAGACCCAGTACTTC; cdr3_aa: CSVGQGAIETQYF
d_call: TRBD1; v_call: TRBV30; j_call: TRBJ1-5; clone_size: once; cdr3_nt: TGTGCCTCGGGGGGACAGGGAGCAATAGGCAATCAGCCCCAGCATTTT; cdr3_aa: CASGGQGAIGNQPQHF
d_call: -; v_call: TRBV15; j_call: TRBJ2-5; clone_size: -; cdr3_nt: TGTGCCACCAGCAGAGCGGGGGAGACCCAGTACTTC; cdr3_aa: CATSRAGETQYF
d_call: -; v_call: TRBV7-9; j_call: TRBJ2-1; clone_size: once; cdr3_nt: TGTGCCAGCAGTTTCACCGGGAATGAGCAGTTCTTC; cdr3_aa: CASSFTGNEQFF
d_call: -; v_call: TRBV6-6; j_call: TRBJ1-1; clone_size: -; cdr3_nt: TGTGCCCTGTCGGGTAACACTGAAGCTTTCTTT; cdr3_aa: CALSGNTEAFF
d_call: TRBD1; v_call: TRBV7-9; j_call: TRBJ2-1; clone_size: few; cdr3_nt: TGTGCCAGCAGCTCCACGGACAGGGGGCGCTTCGCTGAGCAGTTCTTC; cdr3_aa: CASSSTDRGRFAEQFF
d_call: -; v_call: TRBV30; j_call: TRBJ1-6; clone_size: once; cdr3_nt: TGTGCCTGGAGTCGGGGGGTAGGAAGGCCACCCCTCCACTTT; cdr3_aa: CAWSRGVGRPPLHF
d_call: -; v_call: TRBV9; j_call: TRBJ1-4; clone_size: -; cdr3_nt: TGTGCCAGCAGCGCCCTCCAGGGTGGGGAAAAACTGTTTTTT; cdr3_aa: CASSALQGGEKLFF
d_call: TRBD1; v_call: TRBV7-3; j_call: TRBJ1-2; clone_size: -; cdr3_nt: TGTGCCAGCAGCGCGAGCCCGGACAGGACGAACTATGGCTACACCTTC; cdr3_aa: CASSASPDRTNYGYTF
d_call: -; v_call: TRBV5-1; j_call: TRBJ2-1; clone_size: few; cdr3_nt: TGCGCCAGCAGCCCGGGGGACCAACCAAACAATGAGCAGTTCTTC; cdr3_aa: CASSPGDQPNNEQFF
d_call: TRBD2; v_call: TRBV19; j_call: TRBJ2-3; clone_size: once; cdr3_nt: TGTGCCAGTAGTTCTAATAGCGGGGGGGAAGATACGCAGTATTTT; cdr3_aa: CASSSNSGGEDTQYF
d_call: -; v_call: TRBV7-2; j_call: TRBJ2-7; clone_size: -; cdr3_nt: TGTGCCAGCAGCTTAGTTGGTCCGGTTGGCGAGCAGTACTTC; cdr3_aa: CASSLVGPVGEQYF
d_call: TRBD1; v_call: TRBV30; j_call: TRBJ1-2; clone_size: -; cdr3_nt: TGTGCCTGGAGAGGACAGGGGAGGACCCGCTACACCTTC; cdr3_aa: CAWRGQGRTRYTF
d_call: -; v_call: TRBV11-3; j_call: TRBJ1-5; clone_size: -; cdr3_nt: TGTGCCAGCAGTCAAATGGGTGGGGGGAATCAGCCCCAGCATTTT; cdr3_aa: CASSQMGGGNQPQHF
d_call: TRBD1; v_call: TRBV5-1; j_call: TRBJ1-1; clone_size: -; cdr3_nt: TGCGCCAGCAGGCCCTTTAGGGACAGAGACACTGAAGCTTTCTTT; cdr3_aa: CASRPFRDRDTEAFF